These 6 T cell receptor beta chains originate from one sample sequenced in a study of blood T cell repertoires in COVID-19. The assay was immunoSEQ multiplex PCR, and TCRdb's table has in-frame clones only and misses some. This table holds 430,000 or so clones, around 89% found once. The sequencing input was PBMCs or T cells enriched from blood (not recorded which). These receptors came from a woman in her thirties or forties who had recovered from COVID-19.

V is TRBV18 and J is TRBJ1-3; no definite D call. Germline-derived CDR1 and CDR2 are KGHSH and LQKENI. The CDR3 length is 15 residues. V was trimmed by 0 bases and J by 4 bases, leaving 10 bases between them. DNA for the CDR3: TGTGCCAGCTCACCACCCAGCGGGATAGGAAACACCATATATTTT. As protein: CASSPPSGIGNTIYF.

The rearrangement joins TRBV5-1 to TRBJ2-3; a possible D gene is TRBD2 (5 bases). Germline CDR1 is SGHRS and CDR2 is YFSETQ. V was cut by 3 bases and J by 6 bases, with 17 bases left in between. The CDR3 contains 15 residues. The CDR3 nucleotides read TGCGCCAGCAGCTATAGCGCCCTCCCGGGGGATACGCAGTATTTT. Protein sequence: CASSYSALPGDTQYF.

The count of this clone is one. CDR3 protein: CASSGPGTTSYNEQFF. CDR3 DNA sequence: TGTGCCAGCAGTGGGCCCGGGACTACATCCTACAATGAGCAGTTCTTC. This chain uses TRBV9 with TRBJ2-1; 7 bases agree with TRBD2. The CDR3 extends over 16 amino acids. V dropped 5 bases and J dropped 1; count of bases not matched to a gene: 9. Germline CDR1 reads SGDLS; CDR2 reads YYNGEE. Complete variable domain (other parts from reference TRBV9 and TRBJ2-1): DSGVTQTPKHLITATGQRVTLRCSPRSGDLSVYWYQQSLDQGLQFLIQYYNGEERAKGNILERFSAQQFPDLHSELNLSSLELGDSALYFCASSGPGTTSYNEQFFGPGTRLTVL.

The rearrangement uses TRBV5-6 and TRBJ2-4; D is undetermined. The CDR3 has 18 amino acids. Germline V CDR1 and CDR2: SGHDT, YYEEEE. Trimming removed 1 base at V and 2 bases at J, with 19 bases between. For the CDR3, the DNA is TGTGCCAGCAGCTTGATCGGTTGGGCCACAATATCCAAAAACATTCAGTACTTC. The encoded protein is CASSLIGWATISKNIQYF.

V gene TRBV11-3 combines with J gene TRBJ2-5, with TRBD1 matching over 8 bases. Trimming at V came to 5 bases and at J to 5 bases, leaving 10 bases not matched to a gene. This CDR3 contains 15 residues. Germline V lookup: CDR1 SGHNT, CDR2 YENEEA. The CDR3: CASSAGQVGGETQYF. CDR3 bases: TGTGCCAGCAGCGCGGGACAGGTCGGTGGGGAGACCCAGTACTTC.

This clone was seen once. This sequence joins TRBV5-1 and TRBJ1-2; D call uncertain. CDR1 SGHRS and CDR2 YFSETQ come from the germline V gene. The CDR3 loop spans 12 amino acids. V lost 0 bases to trimming and J lost 7 bases, with 7 bases between them. The CDR3 region has the DNA TGCGCCAGCAGCTTGGTTTCAGGTGGCTACACCTTC. Translating it yields CASSLVSGGYTF.